This TCR beta chain was profiled in a study of T cells in Graves' hyperthyroidism and ophthalmopathy. The trim removed 3 bases at V and 1 base at J, leaving 9 bases unmatched. Looked up from germline, CDR1 is MNHNS and CDR2 is SASEGT. The CDR3 covers 16 residues. It was RNA transcripts that yielded the amplified TCR beta CDR3 regions. Researchers ran a first-round RT-PCR on the TCR CDR3 using the HTBI primer set. TCRdb analysed the multiplex PCR reads with MiXCR anew, one entry per CDR3 protein. Of 550,000 to 700,000 distinct CDR3 sequences listed, roughly 14% are singletons. This clonotype has a count of ten or more.

V gene TRBV6-1 combines with J gene TRBJ2-7; 7 bases line up with TRBD2. This clonotype was obtained from a woman aged 40 to 55 with Graves' ophthalmopathy. The sample was blood. The CDR3 region is CASSDGGRRVSYEQYF. The CDR3 coding sequence is TGTGCCAGCAGTGACGGGGGGAGGAGGGTTTCCTACGAGCAGTACTTC.